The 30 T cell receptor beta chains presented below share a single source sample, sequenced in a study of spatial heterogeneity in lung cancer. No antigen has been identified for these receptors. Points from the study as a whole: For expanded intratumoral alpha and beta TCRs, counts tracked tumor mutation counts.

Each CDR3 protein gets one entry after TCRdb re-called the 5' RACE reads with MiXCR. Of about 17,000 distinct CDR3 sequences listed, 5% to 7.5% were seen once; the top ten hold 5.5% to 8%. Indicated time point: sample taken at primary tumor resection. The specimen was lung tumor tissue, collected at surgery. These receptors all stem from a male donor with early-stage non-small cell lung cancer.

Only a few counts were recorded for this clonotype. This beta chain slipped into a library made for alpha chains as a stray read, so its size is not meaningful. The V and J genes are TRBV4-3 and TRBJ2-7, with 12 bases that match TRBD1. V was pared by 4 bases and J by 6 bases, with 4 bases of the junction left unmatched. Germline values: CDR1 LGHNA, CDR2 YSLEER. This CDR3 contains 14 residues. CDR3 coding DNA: TGCGCCAGCAGCCCAGGGACAGGGGGCCTCGAGCAGTACTTC. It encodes CASSPGTGGLEQYF.

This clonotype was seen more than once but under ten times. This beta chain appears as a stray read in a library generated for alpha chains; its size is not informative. CDR3 sequence: CASAEQFTNEKLFF. DNA of the CDR3: TGTGCCAGCGCTGAACAGTTCACTAATGAAAAACTGTTTTTT. The chain joins TRBV27 to TRBJ1-4; D not certain. This CDR3 is built from 14 residues. Germline CDR1 MNHEY, CDR2 SMNVEV (reference sequence). The ends were cut back, 8 bases at V and 2 bases at J, with 12 bases in the middle.

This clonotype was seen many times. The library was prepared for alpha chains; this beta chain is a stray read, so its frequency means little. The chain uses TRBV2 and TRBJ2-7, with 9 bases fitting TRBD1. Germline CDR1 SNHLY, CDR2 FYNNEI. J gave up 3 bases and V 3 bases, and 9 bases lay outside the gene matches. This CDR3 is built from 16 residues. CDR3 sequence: CASSDLTDRGVYEQYF. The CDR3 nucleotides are TGTGCCAGCAGTGATCTTACGGACAGGGGTGTCTACGAGCAGTACTTC. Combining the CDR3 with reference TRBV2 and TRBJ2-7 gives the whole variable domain EPEVTQTPSHQVTQMGQEVILRCVPISNHLYFYWYRQILGQKVEFLVSFYNNEISEKSEIFDDQFSVERPDGSNFTLKIRSTKLEDSAMYFCASSDLTDRGVYEQYFGPGTRLTVT.

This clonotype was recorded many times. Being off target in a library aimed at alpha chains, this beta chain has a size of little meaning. For the CDR3, the DNA is TGCAGTGCCCCGAAGGGAAACACTAACTATGGCTACACCTTC. This encodes CSAPKGNTNYGYTF. This chain uses TRBV20-1 with TRBJ1-2; D gene unclear. V lost 6 bases and J lost 0, with 14 bases in between. This CDR3 comprises 14 residues. Germline V lookup: CDR1 DFQATT, CDR2 SNEGSKA (reference sequence).

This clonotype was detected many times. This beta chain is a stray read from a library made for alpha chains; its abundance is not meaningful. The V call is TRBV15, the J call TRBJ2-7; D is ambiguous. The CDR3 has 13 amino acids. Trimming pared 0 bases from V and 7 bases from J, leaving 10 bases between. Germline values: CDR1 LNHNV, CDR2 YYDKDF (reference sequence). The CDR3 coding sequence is TGTGCCACCAGCAGAGATCCTATGAGGGAGCAGTACTTC. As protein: CATSRDPMREQYF. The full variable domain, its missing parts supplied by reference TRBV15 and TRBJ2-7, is DAMVIQNPRYQVTQFGKPVTLSCSQTLNHNVMYWYQQKSSQAPKLLFHYYDKDFNNEADTPDNFQSRRPNTSFCFLDIRSPGLGDTAMYLCATSRDPMREQYFGPGTRLTVT.

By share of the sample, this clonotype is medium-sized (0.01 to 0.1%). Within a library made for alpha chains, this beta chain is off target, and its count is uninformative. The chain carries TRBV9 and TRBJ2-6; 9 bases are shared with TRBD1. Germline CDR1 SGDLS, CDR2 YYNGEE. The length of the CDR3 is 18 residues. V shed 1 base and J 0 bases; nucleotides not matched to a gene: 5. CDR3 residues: CASSVRGTGFSGANVLTF. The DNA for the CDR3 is TGTGCCAGCAGCGTAAGGGGGACAGGGTTCTCTGGGGCCAACGTCCTGACTTTC.

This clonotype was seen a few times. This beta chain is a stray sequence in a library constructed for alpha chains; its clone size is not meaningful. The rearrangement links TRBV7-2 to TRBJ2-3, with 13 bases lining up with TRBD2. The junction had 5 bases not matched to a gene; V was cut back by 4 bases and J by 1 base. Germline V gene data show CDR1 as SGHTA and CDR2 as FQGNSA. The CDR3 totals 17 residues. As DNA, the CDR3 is TGTGCCAGCAGCTCGAGGACTAGCGGGAGTGGCACAGATACGCAGTATTTT. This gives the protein CASSSRTSGSGTDTQYF.

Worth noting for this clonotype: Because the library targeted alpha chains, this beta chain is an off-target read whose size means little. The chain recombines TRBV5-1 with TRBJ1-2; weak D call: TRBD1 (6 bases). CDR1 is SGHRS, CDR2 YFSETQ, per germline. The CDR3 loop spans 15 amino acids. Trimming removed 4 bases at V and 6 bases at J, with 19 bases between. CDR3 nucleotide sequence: TGCGCCAGCAGCGATGGGACACCGAGTGCCAATGGCTACACCTTC. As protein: CASSDGTPSANGYTF.

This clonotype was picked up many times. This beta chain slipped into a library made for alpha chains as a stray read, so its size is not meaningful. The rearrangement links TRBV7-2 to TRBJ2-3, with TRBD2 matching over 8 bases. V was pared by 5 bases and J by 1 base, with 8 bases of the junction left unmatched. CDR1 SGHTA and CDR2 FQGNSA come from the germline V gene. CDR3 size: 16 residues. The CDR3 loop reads CASSPVAGRGTDTQYF. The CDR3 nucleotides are TGTGCCAGCAGCCCCGTAGCGGGAAGGGGCACAGATACGCAGTATTTT.

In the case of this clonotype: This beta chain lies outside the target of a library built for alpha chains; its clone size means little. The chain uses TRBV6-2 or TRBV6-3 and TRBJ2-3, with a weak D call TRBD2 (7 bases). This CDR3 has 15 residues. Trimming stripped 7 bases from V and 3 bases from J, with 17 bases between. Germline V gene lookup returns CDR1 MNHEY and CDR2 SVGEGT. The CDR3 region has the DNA TGTGCCAGCATCCAACCCGGGGGGCCGACAGATACGCAGTATTTT. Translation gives CASIQPGGPTDTQYF.

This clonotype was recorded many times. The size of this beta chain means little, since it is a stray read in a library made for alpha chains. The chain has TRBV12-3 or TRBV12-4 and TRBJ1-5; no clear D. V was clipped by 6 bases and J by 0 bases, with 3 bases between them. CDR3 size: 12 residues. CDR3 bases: TGTGCCAGCAGCAATAGCAATCAGCCCCAGCATTTT. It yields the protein CASSNSNQPQHF.

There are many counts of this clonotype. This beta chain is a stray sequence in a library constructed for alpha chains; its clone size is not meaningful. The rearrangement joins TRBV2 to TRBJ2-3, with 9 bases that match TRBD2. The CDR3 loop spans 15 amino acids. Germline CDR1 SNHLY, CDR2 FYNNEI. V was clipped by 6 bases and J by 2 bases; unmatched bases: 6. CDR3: CASSAGTSSTDTQYF. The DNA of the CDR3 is TGTGCCAGCAGCGCCGGGACTAGCTCCACAGATACGCAGTATTTT.

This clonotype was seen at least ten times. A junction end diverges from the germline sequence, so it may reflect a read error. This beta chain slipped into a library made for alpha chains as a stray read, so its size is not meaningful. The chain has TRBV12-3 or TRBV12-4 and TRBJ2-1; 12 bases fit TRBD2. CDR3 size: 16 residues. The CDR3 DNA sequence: TGTACCAGCAGCCCCCTTACTAGCGGGGGGCCAGGTGAGCAGTTCTTC. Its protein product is CTSSPLTSGGPGEQFF.

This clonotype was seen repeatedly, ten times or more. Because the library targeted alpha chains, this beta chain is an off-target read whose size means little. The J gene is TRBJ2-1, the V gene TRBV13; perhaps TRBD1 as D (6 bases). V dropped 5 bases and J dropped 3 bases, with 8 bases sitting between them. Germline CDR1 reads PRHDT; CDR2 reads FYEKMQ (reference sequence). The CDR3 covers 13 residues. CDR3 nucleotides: TGTGCCAGCAGCCCGGACAGCTACAATGAGCAGTTCTTC. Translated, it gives CASSPDSYNEQFF.

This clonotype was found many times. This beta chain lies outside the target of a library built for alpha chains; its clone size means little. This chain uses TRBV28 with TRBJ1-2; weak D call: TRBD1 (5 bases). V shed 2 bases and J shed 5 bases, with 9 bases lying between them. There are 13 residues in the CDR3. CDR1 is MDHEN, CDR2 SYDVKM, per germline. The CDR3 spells CASSLRGRYGYTF. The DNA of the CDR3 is TGTGCCAGCAGTTTAAGGGGACGGTATGGCTACACCTTC.

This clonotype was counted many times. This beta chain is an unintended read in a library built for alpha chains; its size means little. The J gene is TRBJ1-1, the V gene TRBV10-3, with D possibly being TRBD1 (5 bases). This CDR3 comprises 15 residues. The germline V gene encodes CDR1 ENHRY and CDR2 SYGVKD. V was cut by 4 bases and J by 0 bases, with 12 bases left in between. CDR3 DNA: TGTGCCATCAGTGGATCGACAGAAATGAACACTGAAGCTTTCTTT. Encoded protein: CAISGSTEMNTEAFF.

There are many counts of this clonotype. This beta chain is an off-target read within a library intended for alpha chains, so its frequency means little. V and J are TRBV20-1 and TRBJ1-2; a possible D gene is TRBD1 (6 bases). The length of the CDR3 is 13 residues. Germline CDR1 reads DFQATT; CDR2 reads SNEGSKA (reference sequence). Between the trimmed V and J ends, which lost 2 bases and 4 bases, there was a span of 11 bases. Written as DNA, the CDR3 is TGCAGTGCTAGATCGACAGGATCCTATGGCTACACCTTC. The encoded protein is CSARSTGSYGYTF.

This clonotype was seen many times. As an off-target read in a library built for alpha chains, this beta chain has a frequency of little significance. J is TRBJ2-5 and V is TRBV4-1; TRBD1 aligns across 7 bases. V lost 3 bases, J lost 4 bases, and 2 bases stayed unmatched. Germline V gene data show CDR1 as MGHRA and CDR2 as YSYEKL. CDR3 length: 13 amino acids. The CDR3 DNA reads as TGCGCCAGCAGCCATCCAGGGGGAGAGACCCAGTACTTC. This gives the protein CASSHPGGETQYF.

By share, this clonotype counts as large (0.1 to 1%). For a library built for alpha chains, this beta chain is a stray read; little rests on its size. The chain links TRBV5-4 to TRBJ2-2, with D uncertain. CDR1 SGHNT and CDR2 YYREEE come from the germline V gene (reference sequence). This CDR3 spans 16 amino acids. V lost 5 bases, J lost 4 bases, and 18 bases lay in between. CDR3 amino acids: CASSRAGTDGTGELFF. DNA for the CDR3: TGTGCCAGCAGTAGAGCCGGAACTGACGGCACCGGGGAGCTGTTTTTT.

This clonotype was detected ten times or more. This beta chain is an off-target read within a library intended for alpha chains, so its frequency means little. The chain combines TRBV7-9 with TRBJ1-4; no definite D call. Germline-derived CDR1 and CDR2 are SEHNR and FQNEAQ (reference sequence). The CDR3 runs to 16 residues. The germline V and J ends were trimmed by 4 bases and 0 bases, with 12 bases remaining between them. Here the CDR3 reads CASSSGMGATNEKLFF. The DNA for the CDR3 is TGTGCCAGCAGCTCCGGGATGGGAGCAACTAATGAAAAACTGTTTTTT.

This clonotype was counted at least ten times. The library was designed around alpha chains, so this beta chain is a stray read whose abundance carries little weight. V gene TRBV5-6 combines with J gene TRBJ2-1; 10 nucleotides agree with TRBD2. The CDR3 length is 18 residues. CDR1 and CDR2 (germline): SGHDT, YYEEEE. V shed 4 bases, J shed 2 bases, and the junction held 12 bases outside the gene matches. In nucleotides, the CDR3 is TGTGCCAGCAGCCCCGCTAGCGGGAGCAAAGGGACCTACAATGAGCAGTTCTTC. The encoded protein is CASSPASGSKGTYNEQFF.

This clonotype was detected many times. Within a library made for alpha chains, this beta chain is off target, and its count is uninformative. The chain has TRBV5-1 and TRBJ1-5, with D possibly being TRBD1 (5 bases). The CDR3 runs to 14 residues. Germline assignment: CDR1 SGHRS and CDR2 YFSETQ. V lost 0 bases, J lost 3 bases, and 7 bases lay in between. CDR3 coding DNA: TGCGCCAGCAGCTTGGGGGGGAACAATCAGCCCCAGCATTTT. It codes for CASSLGGNNQPQHF.

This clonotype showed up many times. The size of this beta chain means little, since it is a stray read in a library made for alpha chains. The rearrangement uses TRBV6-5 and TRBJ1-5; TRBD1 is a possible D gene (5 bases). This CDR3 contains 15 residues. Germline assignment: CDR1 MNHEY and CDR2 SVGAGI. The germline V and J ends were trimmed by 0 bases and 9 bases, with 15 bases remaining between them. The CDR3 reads CASSYSSGGVWPQHF. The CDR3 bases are TGTGCCAGCAGTTACTCGTCCGGGGGTGTGTGGCCCCAGCATTTT.

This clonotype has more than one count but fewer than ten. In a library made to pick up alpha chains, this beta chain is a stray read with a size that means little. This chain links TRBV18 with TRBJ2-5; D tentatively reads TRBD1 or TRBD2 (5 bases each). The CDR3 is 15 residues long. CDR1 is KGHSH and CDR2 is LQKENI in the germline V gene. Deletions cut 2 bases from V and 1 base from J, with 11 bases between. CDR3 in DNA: TGTGCCAGCTCACCAAAATCCGGGACCCAAGAGACCCAGTACTTC. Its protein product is CASSPKSGTQETQYF.

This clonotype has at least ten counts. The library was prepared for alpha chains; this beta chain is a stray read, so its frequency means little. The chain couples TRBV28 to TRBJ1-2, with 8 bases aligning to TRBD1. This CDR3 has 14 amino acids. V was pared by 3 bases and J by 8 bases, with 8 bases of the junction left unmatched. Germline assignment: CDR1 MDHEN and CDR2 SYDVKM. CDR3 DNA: TGTGCCAGCAGTTTGAGCAGGGGGCGCTGGGGCTACACCTTC. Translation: CASSLSRGRWGYTF.

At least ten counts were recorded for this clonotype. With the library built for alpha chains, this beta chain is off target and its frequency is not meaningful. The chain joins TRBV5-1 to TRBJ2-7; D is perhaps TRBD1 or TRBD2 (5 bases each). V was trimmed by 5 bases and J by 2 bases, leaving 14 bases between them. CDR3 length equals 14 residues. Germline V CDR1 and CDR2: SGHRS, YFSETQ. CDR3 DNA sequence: TGCGCCAGCAGTTTCCTAGGGACCGCCTACGAGCAGTACTTC. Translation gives CASSFLGTAYEQYF.

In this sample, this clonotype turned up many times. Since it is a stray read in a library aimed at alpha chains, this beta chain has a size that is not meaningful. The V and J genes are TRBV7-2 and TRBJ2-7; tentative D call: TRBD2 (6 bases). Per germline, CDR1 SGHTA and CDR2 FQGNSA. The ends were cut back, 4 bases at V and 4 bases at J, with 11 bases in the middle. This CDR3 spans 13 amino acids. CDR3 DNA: TGTGCCAGCAGCTACCCGGACTATTACGAGCAGTACTTC. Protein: CASSYPDYYEQYF.

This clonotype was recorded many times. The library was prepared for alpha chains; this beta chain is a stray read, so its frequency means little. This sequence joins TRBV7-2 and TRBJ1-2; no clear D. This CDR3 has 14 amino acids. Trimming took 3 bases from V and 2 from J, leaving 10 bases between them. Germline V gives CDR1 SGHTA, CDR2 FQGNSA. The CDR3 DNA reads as TGTGCCAGCAGCTTTATTGGGAGGAACTATGGCTACACCTTC. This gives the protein CASSFIGRNYGYTF.

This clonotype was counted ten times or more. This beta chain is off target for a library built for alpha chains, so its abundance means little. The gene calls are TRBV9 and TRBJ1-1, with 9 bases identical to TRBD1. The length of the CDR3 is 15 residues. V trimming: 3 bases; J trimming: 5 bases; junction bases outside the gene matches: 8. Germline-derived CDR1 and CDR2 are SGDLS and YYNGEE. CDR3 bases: TGTGCCAGCAGCGCCGGAACAGGGGGCAAAACTGAAGCTTTCTTT. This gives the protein CASSAGTGGKTEAFF.

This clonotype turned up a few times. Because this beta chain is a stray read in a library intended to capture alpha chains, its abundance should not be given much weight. DNA for the CDR3: TGTGCCAGAAGCTTGGAAGGGGTGGCTAATGAAAAACTGTTTTTT. Protein sequence: CARSLEGVANEKLFF. The genes are TRBV5-3 and TRBJ1-4, with D possibly matching TRBD1 (5 bases). TRBV5-3 is sorted into the ORF group, with uncertain function. The germline V and J ends were trimmed by 0 bases and 3 bases, with 9 bases remaining between them. The CDR3 contains 15 residues.